This TCR beta chain was obtained from a study of T cells in Graves' hyperthyroidism and ophthalmopathy. Study overall: Any treatment followed the collection of peripheral blood at initial diagnosis. Whole-study findings and limits: For ophthalmopathy, model prediction preceded onset by a median about 6.2 months. Most expanded thyroid clonotypes above 0.001 recurred in blood.

In making diagnoses, clinical symptoms, serum thyroxine and TRAb, thyroid ultrasound and orbital computed tomography were all used. RNA transcripts were the template for amplifying TCR beta CDR3 regions. TCR CDR3 regions were first amplified by RT-PCR with HTBI primers. TCRdb ran MiXCR on the multiplex PCR reads and lists one entry per CDR3 protein. The repertoire holds some 600,000 distinct CDR3 sequences, with around 14% as singletons. V was pared by 7 bases and J by 0 bases, with 11 bases between. This CDR3 contains 14 residues. The germline gives CDR1 MNHEY, CDR2 SVGEGT. Note on this clonotype: Its antigen remains unidentified.

The source is a woman younger than 45 with Graves' hyperthyroidism that later progressed to Graves' ophthalmopathy. This chain uses TRBV6-2 or TRBV6-3 with TRBJ2-3; D is unresolved. Sample: blood. CDR3 sequence: CASTISRSTDTQYF. The CDR3 region has the DNA TGTGCCAGCACTATTAGCAGAAGCACAGATACGCAGTATTTT.